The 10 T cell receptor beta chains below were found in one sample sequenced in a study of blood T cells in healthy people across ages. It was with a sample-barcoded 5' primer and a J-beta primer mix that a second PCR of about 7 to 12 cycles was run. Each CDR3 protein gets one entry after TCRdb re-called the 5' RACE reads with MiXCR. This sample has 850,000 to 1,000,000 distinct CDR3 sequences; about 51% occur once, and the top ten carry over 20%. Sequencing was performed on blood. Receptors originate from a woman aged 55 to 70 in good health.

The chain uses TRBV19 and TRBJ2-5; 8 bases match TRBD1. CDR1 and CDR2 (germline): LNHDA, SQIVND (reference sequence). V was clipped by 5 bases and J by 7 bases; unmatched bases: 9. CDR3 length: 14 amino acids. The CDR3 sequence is CASSRTGPGGTQYF. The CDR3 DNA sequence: TGTGCCAGTAGTCGGACAGGGCCAGGGGGGACCCAGTACTTC.

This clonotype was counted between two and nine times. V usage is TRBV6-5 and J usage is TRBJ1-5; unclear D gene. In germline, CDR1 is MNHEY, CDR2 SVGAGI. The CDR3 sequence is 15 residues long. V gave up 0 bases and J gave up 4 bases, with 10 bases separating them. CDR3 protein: CASSYSMNSNQPQHF. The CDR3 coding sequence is TGTGCCAGCAGTTACTCCATGAACAGTAATCAGCCCCAGCATTTT.

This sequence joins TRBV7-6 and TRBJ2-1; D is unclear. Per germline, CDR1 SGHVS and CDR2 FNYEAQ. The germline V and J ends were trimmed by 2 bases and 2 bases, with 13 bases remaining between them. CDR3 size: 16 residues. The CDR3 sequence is CASSLMWHPTYNEQFF. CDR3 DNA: TGTGCCAGCAGCTTAATGTGGCACCCAACCTACAATGAGCAGTTCTTC.

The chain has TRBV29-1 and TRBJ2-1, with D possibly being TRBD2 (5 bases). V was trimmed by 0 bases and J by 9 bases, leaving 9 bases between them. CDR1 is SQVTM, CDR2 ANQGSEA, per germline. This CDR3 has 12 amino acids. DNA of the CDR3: TGCAGCGTTGAAGATCCGGGGTCTGAGCAGTTCTTC. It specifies CSVEDPGSEQFF.

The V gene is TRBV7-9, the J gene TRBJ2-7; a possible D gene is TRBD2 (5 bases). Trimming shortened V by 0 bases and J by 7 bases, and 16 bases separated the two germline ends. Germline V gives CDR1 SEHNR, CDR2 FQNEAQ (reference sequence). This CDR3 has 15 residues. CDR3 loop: CASSLAGSPYNEQYF. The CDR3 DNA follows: TGTGCCAGCAGCTTAGCGGGGAGCCCCTACAATGAGCAGTACTTC.

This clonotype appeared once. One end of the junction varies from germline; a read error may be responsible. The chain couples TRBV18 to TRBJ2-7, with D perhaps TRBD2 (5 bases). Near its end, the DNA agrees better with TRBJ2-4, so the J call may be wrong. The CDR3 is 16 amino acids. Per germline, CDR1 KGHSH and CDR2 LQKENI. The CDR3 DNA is TGTGCCAGCTCACCAATCGTCCGGGAAGCCAGAAACATTCAGTACTTC. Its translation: CASSPIVREARNIQYF.

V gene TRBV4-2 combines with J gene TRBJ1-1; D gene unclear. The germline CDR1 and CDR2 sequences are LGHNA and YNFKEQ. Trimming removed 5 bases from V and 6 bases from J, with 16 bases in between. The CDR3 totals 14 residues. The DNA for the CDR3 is TGTGCCAGCAGCGATGGGAAGGGCGTCGCTGAAGCTTTCTTT. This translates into CASSDGKGVAEAFF.

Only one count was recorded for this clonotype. CDR3 nucleotides: TGCAGCGACGGACAGTCCTACACCTTC. Amino acid sequence: CSDGQSYTF. The chain combines TRBV29-1 with TRBJ1-2; possible D gene TRBD1, 6 bases. V gave up 7 bases and J gave up 10 bases, with 10 bases separating them. The CDR3 length is 9 residues. Per the germline V gene, CDR1 is SQVTM and CDR2 is ANQGSEA.

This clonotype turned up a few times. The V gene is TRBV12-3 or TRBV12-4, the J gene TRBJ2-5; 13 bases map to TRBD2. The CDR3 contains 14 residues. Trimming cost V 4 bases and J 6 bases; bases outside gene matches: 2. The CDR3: CASSSLAGGKTQYF. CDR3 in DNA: TGTGCCAGCAGTTCACTAGCGGGAGGGAAGACCCAGTACTTC.

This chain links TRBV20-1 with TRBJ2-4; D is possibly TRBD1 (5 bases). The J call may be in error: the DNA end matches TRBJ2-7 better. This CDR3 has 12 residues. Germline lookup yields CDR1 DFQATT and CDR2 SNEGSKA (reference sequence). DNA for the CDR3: TGCAGTGCCCAGAGGTCCAGGGACGAGCAGTACTTC. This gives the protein CSAQRSRDEQYF.